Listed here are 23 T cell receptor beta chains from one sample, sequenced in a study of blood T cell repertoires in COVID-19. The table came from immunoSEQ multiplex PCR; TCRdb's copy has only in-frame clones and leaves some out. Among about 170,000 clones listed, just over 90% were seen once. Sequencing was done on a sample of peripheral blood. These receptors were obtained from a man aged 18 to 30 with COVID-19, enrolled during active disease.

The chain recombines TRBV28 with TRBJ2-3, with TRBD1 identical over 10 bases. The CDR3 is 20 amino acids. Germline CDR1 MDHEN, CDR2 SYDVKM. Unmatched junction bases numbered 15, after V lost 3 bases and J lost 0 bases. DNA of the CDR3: TGTGCCAGCAGTTTCGATCCCGGGACAGGGGAATATATCAGCACAGATACGCAGTATTTT. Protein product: CASSFDPGTGEYISTDTQYF. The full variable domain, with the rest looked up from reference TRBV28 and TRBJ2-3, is DVKVTQSSRYLVKRTGEKVFLECVQDMDHENMFWYRQDPGLGLRLIYFSYDVKMKEKGDIPEGYSVSREKKERFSLILESASTNQTSMYLCASSFDPGTGEYISTDTQYFGPGTRLTVL.

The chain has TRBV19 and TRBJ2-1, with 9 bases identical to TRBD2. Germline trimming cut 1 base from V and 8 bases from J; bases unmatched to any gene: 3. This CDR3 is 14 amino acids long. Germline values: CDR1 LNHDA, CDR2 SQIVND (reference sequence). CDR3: CASSIVSGSYEQFF. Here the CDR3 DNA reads TGTGCCAGTAGTATAGTTAGCGGGAGCTATGAGCAGTTCTTC.

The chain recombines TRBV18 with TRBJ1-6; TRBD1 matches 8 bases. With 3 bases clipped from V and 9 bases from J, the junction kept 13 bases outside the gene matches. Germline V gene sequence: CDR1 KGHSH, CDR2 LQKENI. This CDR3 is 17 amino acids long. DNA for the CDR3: TGTGCCAGCTCACCCCTGACAGGGGCCGCGCAAGGTTCACCCCTCCACTTT. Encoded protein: CASSPLTGAAQGSPLHF.

The CDR3 DNA reads as TGTGCCAGCAGTTTATCTGGGCCACCCTACGAGCAGTACTTC. Protein sequence: CASSLSGPPYEQYF. The genes are TRBV27 and TRBJ2-7; D unclear. The V gene's germline CDR1 is MNHEY and CDR2 SMNVEV (reference sequence). V was clipped by 0 bases and J by 2 bases, with 8 bases between them. The CDR3 extends over 14 amino acids.

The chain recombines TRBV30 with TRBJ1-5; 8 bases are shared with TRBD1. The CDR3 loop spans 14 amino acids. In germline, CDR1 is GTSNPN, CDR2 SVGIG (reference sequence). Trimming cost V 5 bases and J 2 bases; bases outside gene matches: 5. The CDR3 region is CAWGQGGGNQPQHF. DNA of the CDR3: TGTGCCTGGGGACAGGGCGGTGGCAATCAGCCCCAGCATTTT.

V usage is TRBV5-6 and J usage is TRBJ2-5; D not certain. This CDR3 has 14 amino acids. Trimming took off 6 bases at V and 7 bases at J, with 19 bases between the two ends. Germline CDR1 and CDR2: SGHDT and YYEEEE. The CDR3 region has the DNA TGTGCCAGCACCGCCTACCGGGTATCAGCGACCCAGTACTTC. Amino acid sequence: CASTAYRVSATQYF.

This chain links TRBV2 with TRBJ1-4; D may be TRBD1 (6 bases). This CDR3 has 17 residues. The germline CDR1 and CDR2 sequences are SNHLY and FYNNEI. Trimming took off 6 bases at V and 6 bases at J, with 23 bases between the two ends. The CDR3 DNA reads TGTGCCAGCAGACATACCACTACAGGGAGCGGCGATGAAAAACTGTTTTTT. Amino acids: CASRHTTTGSGDEKLFF. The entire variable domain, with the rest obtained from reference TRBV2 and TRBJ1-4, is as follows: EPEVTQTPSHQVTQMGQEVILRCVPISNHLYFYWYRQILGQKVEFLVSFYNNEISEKSEIFDDQFSVERPDGSNFTLKIRSTKLEDSAMYFCASRHTTTGSGDEKLFFGSGTQLSVL.

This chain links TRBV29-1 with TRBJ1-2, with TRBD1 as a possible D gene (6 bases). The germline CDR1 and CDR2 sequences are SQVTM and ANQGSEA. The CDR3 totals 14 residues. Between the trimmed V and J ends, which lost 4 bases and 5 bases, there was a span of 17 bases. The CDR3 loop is CSVVRAGEQYGYTF. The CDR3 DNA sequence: TGCAGCGTTGTTCGGGCAGGGGAACAATATGGCTACACCTTC.

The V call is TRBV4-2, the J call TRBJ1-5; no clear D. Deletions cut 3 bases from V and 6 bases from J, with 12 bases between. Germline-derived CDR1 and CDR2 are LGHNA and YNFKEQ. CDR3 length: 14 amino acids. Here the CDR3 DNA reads TGTGCCAGCAGCCACATTGGAGGAAGTCAGCCCCAGCATTTT. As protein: CASSHIGGSQPQHF.

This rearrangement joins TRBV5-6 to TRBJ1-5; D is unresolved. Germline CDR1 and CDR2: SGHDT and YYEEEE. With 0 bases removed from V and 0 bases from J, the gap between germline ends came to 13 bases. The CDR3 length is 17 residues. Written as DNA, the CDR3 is TGTGCCAGCAGCTTGGGCCCGGGAATTTATAGCAATCAGCCCCAGCATTTT. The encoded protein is CASSLGPGIYSNQPQHF.

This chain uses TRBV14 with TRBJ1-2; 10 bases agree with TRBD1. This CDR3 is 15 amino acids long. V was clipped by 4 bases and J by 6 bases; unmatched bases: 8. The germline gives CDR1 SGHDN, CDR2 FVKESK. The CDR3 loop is CASSLASGTGDGYTF. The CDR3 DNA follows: TGTGCCAGCAGCCTCGCCTCCGGGACAGGGGATGGCTACACCTTC.

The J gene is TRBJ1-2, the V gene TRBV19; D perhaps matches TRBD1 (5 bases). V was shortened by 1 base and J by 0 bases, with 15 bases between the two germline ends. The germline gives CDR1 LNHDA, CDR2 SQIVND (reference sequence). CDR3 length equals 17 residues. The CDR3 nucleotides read TGTGCCAGTAGTATAGGACAGACCACATCTACTAACTATGGCTACACCTTC. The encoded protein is CASSIGQTTSTNYGYTF.

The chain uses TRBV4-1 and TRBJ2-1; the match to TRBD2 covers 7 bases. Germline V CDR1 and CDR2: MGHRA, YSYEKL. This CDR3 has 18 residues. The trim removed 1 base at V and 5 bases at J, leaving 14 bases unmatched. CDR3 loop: CASSQVPPIAGRHNEQFF. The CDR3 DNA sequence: TGCGCCAGCAGCCAAGTTCCCCCGATAGCGGGTCGGCACAATGAGCAGTTCTTC.

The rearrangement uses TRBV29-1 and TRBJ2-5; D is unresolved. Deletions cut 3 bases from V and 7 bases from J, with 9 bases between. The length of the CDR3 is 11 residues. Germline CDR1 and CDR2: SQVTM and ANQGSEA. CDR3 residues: CSVDSLGTQYF. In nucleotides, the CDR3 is TGCAGCGTTGACAGCCTAGGGACCCAGTACTTC.

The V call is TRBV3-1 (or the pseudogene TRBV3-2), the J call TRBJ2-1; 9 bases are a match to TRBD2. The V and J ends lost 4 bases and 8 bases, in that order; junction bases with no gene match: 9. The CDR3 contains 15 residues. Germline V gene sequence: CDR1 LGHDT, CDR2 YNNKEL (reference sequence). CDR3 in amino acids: CASSPFSGSIYEQFF. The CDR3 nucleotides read TGTGCCAGCAGCCCCTTTAGCGGGAGTATCTATGAGCAGTTCTTC.

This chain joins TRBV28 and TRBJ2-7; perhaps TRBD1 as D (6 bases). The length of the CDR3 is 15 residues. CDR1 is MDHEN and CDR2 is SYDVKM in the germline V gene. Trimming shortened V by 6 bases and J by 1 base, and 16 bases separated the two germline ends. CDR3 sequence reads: CASSPGDGRSYEQYF. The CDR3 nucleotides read TGTGCCAGCAGCCCAGGGGACGGCAGGTCCTACGAGCAGTACTTC.

CDR3 sequence: CASSIDIGGSNQPQHF. CDR3 nucleotides: TGTGCCAGTAGTATAGATATCGGGGGGAGCAATCAGCCCCAGCATTTT. V gene TRBV19 combines with J gene TRBJ1-5; D may be TRBD1 (5 bases). The V end lost 0 bases, the J end lost 1 base, and 10 bases lay between the germline ends. CDR1 and CDR2 from the germline V gene are LNHDA and SQIVND (reference sequence). The CDR3 contains 16 residues.

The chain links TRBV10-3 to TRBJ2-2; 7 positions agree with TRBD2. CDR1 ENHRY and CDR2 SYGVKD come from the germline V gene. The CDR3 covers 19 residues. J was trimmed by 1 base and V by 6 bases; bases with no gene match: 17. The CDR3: CAISSLVGGGSVNTGELFF. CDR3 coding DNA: TGTGCCATCAGCTCTCTAGTAGGAGGCGGGAGCGTGAACACCGGGGAGCTGTTTTTT.

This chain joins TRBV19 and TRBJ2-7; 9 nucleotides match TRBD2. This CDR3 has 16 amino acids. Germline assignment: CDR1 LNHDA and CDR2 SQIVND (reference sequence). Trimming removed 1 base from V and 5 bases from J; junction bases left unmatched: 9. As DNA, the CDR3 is TGTGCCAGTAGTATAGCTGGTAGCGGGAGTTCCCACGAGCAGTACTTC. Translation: CASSIAGSGSSHEQYF.

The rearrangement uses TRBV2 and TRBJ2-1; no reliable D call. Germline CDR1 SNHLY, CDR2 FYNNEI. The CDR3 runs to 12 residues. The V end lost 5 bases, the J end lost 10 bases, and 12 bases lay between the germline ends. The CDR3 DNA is TGTGCCAGCAGTCGGAGACCGTTCGAGCAGTTCTTC. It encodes CASSRRPFEQFF.

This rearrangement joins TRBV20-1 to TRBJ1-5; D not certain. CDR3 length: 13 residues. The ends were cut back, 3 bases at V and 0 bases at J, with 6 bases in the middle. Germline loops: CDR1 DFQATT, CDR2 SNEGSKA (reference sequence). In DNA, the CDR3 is TGCAGTGCTAGTTCCGTTAGCAATCAGCCCCAGCATTTT. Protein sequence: CSASSVSNQPQHF.

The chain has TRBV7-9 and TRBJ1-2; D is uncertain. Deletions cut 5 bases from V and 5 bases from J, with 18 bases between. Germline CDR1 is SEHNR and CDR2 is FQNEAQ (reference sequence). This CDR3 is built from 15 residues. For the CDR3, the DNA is TGTGCCAGCAGCGACTCCTCGGTCTTTCAATATGGCTACACCTTC. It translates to CASSDSSVFQYGYTF.

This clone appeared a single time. CDR3 region: CASSISSGLNTGELFF. The CDR3 DNA reads TGTGCCAGTAGTATTTCGTCGGGACTTAACACCGGGGAGCTGTTTTTT. The V call is TRBV19, the J call TRBJ2-2; D may be TRBD2 (6 bases). There are 16 residues in the CDR3. CDR1 is LNHDA, CDR2 SQIVND, per germline (reference sequence). The V end lost 3 bases, the J end lost 2 bases, and 13 bases lay between the germline ends.